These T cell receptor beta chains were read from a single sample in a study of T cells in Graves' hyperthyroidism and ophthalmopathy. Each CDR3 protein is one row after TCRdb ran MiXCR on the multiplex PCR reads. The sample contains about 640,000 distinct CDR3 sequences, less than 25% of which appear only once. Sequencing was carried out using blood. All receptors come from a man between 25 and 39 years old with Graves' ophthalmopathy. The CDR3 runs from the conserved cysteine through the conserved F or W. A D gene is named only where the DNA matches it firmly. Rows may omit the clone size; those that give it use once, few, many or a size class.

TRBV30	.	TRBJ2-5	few	TGTGCCTCCCGTCTAGCGAGTCAAGAGACCCAGTACTTC	CASRLASQETQYF
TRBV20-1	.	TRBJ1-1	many	TGCAGTGCAAGTCAGGGGAAGAACACTGAAGCTTTCTTT	CSASQGKNTEAFF
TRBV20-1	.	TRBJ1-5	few	TGCAGTGCTGCAGACAGCCTCAATCAGCCCCAGCATTTT	CSAADSLNQPQHF
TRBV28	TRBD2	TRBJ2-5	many	TGTGCCAGCAGTTCGATAGCGGGAATTGTGGAGGAGACCCAGTACTTC	CASSSIAGIVEETQYF
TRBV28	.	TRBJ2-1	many	TGTGCCAGCAGTCTAAGATCCGGTCCGCAGTTCTTC	CASSLRSGPQFF
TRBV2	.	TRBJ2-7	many	TGTGCCAGCATTCTTGAGGGCGATCTGAGCTCCTACGAGCAGTACTTC	CASILEGDLSSYEQYF
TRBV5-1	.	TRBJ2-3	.	TGCGCCAGCAGCCAATACAGCACAGATACGCAGTATTTT	CASSQYSTDTQYF
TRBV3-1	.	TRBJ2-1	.	TGTGCCAGCAGTCCGGACCCTCGAGAGATCCACGAGCAGTTCTTC	CASSPDPREIHEQFF
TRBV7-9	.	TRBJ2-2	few	TGTGCCAGCAGCTTAGCGGAAACATTACTGAGGGCCGGGGAGCTGTTTTTT	CASSLAETLLRAGELFF
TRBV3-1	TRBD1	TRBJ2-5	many	TGTGCCAGCAGAGGACAGGGGGCATCGGAGACCCAGTACTTC	CASRGQGASETQYF
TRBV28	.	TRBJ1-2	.	TGTGCCAGCAGTTTATTACAGGTCTATGGCTACACCTTC	CASSLLQVYGYTF
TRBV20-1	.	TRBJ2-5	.	TGCAGTGCACCGATGGGGTCCGCCCGGGGGACCCAGTACTTC	CSAPMGSARGTQYF
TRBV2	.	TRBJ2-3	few	TGTGCCAGCCAAAAGAGGGACTTAGTCACAGATACGCAGTATTTT	CASQKRDLVTDTQYF
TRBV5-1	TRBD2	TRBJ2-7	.	TGCGCCAGCAGCTTGGTAGCGGGATCCAGGGACGAGCAGTACTTC	CASSLVAGSRDEQYF